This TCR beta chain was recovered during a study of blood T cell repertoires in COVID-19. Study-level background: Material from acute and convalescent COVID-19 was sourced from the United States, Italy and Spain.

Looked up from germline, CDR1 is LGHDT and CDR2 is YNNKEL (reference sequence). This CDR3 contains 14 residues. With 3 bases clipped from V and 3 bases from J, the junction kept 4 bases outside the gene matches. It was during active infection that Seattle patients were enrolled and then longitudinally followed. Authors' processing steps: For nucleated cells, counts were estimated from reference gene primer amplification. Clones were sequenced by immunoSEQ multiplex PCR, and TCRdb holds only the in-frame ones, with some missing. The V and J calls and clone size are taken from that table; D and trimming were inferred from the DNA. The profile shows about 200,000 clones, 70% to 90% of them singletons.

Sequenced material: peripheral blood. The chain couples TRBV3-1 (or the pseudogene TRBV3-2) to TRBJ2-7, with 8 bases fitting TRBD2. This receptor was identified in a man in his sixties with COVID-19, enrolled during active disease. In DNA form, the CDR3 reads TGTGCCAGCAGCCAGGGGACTAGGGTCTACGAGCAGTACTTC. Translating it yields CASSQGTRVYEQYF.